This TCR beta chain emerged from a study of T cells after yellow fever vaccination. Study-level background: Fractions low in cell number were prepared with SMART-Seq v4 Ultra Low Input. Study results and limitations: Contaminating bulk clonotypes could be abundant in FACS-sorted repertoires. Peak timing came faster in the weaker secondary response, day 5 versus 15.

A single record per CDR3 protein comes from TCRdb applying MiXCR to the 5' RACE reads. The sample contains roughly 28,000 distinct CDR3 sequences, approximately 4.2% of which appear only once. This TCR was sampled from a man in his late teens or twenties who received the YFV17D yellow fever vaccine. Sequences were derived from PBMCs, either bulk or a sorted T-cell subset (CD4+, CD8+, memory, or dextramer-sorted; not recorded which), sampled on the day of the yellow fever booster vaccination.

Here the CDR3 DNA reads TGTGCCAGCAGCCCGGGGACAGGGGGTCCCTACGAGCAGTACTTC. Encoded protein: CASSPGTGGPYEQYF. J is TRBJ2-7 and V is TRBV5-4; TRBD1 aligns across 11 bases. Germline-derived CDR1 and CDR2 are SGHNT and YYREEE (reference sequence). The CDR3 consists of 15 residues. Trimming at V came to 4 bases and at J to 2 bases, leaving 5 bases not matched to a gene.